This TCR beta chain originates from a study of blood T cells in healthy people across ages. Study-wide results and limits: It was held that diversity estimates obtained from one million T cells represented underestimates.

A second PCR of 7 to 11 cycles used a sample-barcoded 5' primer and a J-beta primer mix. Via MiXCR, TCRdb re-called the 5' RACE reads, giving one row per CDR3 protein. The data show roughly 700,000 distinct CDR3 sequences, with about half seen just once and 25% to 35% held by the top ten. The CDR3 has 15 residues. Points on this clonotype: No antigen is known for it.

The rearrangement uses TRBV12-3 or TRBV12-4 and TRBJ2-1; 11 bases match TRBD2. Judging by the DNA end, TRBJ2-7 fits better; the J call may be wrong. The sample taken for sequencing was blood. This receptor was taken from a woman aged 60-70 years in good health. The DNA for the CDR3 is TGTGCCAGCAGGGGACTAGCGGAGACCTACAATGAGCAGTACTTC. Translating gives CASRGLAETYNEQYF.